Each of the 3 T cell receptor beta chains below was sequenced from the same sample in a study of blood T cell repertoires in COVID-19. Sequenced by immunoSEQ multiplex PCR; TCRdb stores in-frame clones only, minus some. The data hold 140,000 to 150,000 clones, with about 91% observed a single time. The specimen sequenced was peripheral blood. These receptors were collected from a woman aged 45-60 years with acute or convalescent COVID-19.

The chain joins TRBV30 to TRBJ1-2; the D gene is possibly TRBD1 (5 bases). Trimming pared 5 bases from V and 6 bases from J, leaving 19 bases between. Germline CDR1 reads GTSNPN; CDR2 reads SVGIG (reference sequence). This CDR3 is built from 14 residues. The CDR3 DNA sequence: TGTGCCTGGCTCCATAGGGGCAGATCGAATGGCTACACCTTC. Translated: CAWLHRGRSNGYTF.

The rearrangement uses TRBV9 and TRBJ1-1, with TRBD1 as a possible D gene (5 bases). In germline, CDR1 is SGDLS, CDR2 YYNGEE. The CDR3 consists of 13 residues. V gave up 4 bases and J gave up 6 bases, with 13 bases separating them. CDR3 sequence reads: CASSPAGSAEAFF. CDR3 coding DNA: TGTGCCAGCAGCCCGGCAGGGTCGGCTGAAGCTTTCTTT.

The rearrangement joins TRBV10-2 to TRBJ1-4, with unresolved D. Looked up from germline, CDR1 is WSHSY and CDR2 is SAAADI. V dropped 5 bases and J dropped 3 bases, with 16 bases sitting between them. This CDR3 spans 16 amino acids. CDR3 bases: TGCGCCAGCAGTCAAAATACCGGTTCCTCTAATGAAAAACTGTTTTTT. It encodes CASSQNTGSSNEKLFF.